These 31 T cell receptor beta chains share one sample of origin, sequenced in a study of CD8+ T cells in alopecia areata. cDNA serving as the sequencing template came from extracted, reverse transcribed RNA. Profiled with immunoSEQ multiplex PCR; TCRdb holds only in-frame clones, not every one. The repertoire holds approximately 140,000 clones, with 87% as singletons. The sequencing here drew on CD8+ T cells sorted from blood, taken at week 0. All receptors derive from a human donor with alopecia areata.

This clone was seen more than once but under ten times. The rearrangement uses TRBV15 and TRBJ2-6; no clear D. The CDR3 is 13 amino acids. The germline V and J ends were trimmed by 3 bases and 2 bases, with 2 bases remaining between them. CDR1 is LNHNV and CDR2 is YYDKDF in the germline V gene (reference sequence). The CDR3 region is CATSSTGANVLTF. The CDR3 DNA reads as TGTGCCACCAGCAGTACTGGGGCCAACGTCCTGACTTTC.

V gene TRBV4-1 combines with J gene TRBJ1-5; possibly TRBD1 for D (6 bases). Germline V gene sequence: CDR1 MGHRA, CDR2 YSYEKL. V dropped 4 bases and J dropped 2 bases, with 9 bases sitting between them. The CDR3 has 14 amino acids. CDR3 sequence reads: CASSPRQGNQPQHF. The CDR3 coding sequence is TGCGCCAGCAGCCCCCGACAGGGCAATCAGCCCCAGCATTTT.

The chain employs TRBV23-1 and TRBJ1-5; 9 bases align to TRBD1. TRBV23-1 is an open reading frame, and its role is uncertain. V shed 1 base and J 6 bases; nucleotides not matched to a gene: 7. This CDR3 has 16 amino acids. As DNA, the CDR3 is TGCGCCAGCAGTCAATTCGGGACAGGGAGCGGTCAGCCCCAGCATTTT. This encodes CASSQFGTGSGQPQHF.

This chain connects TRBV4-2 to TRBJ2-7; possible D gene TRBD2, 5 bases. Trimming pared 1 base from V and 5 bases from J, leaving 12 bases between. CDR1 is LGHNA, CDR2 YNFKEQ, per germline. The CDR3 runs 14 residues. Written as DNA, the CDR3 is TGTGCCAGCAGCCAAGTCGGAGGACCGGACGAGCAGTACTTC. It translates to CASSQVGGPDEQYF.

J is TRBJ2-1 and V is TRBV5-4; TRBD2 matches 7 bases. This CDR3 region has 15 residues. CDR1 is SGHNT, CDR2 YYREEE, per germline (reference sequence). Trimming cost V 4 bases and J 2 bases; bases outside gene matches: 6. CDR3 nucleotides: TGTGCCAGCAGCGGTAGCGGGTCCCCCTACAATGAGCAGTTCTTC. This encodes CASSGSGSPYNEQFF.

DNA of the CDR3: TGTGCCAGCAGCTTCCCTGGGACTGGTATGGGCAATGAGCAGTTCTTC. Translated, it gives CASSFPGTGMGNEQFF. The V call is TRBV7-9, the J call TRBJ2-1; tentative D call: TRBD2 (6 bases). Germline V gene data show CDR1 as SEHNR and CDR2 as FQNEAQ (reference sequence). The CDR3 covers 16 residues. The V end lost 3 bases, the J end lost 6 bases, and 18 bases lay between the germline ends.

The V and J genes are TRBV6-6 and TRBJ2-2; a weak D match, TRBD1 (5 bases). The CDR3 covers 14 residues. The V gene's germline CDR1 is MNHNY and CDR2 SVGAGI (reference sequence). Trimming cost V 9 bases and J 0 bases, with 11 bases left between them. The CDR3 DNA reads TGTGCCAGTTCCGAAGGGGCGAACACCGGGGAGCTGTTTTTT. Translation: CASSEGANTGELFF.

V usage is TRBV4-1 and J usage is TRBJ2-1, with D perhaps given as TRBD1 or TRBD2 (5 bases each). In germline, CDR1 is MGHRA, CDR2 YSYEKL. Trimming took 3 bases from V and 4 from J, leaving 13 bases between them. The CDR3 is 15 amino acids. The CDR3 sequence: CASSQGPLSYNEQFF. DNA for the CDR3: TGCGCCAGCAGCCAGGGACCACTATCGTACAATGAGCAGTTCTTC.

The chain carries TRBV29-1 and TRBJ1-2; 7 positions agree with TRBD1. CDR1 is SQVTM and CDR2 is ANQGSEA in the germline V gene. Trimming took 0 bases from V and 3 from J; bases not matched to a gene: 7. The CDR3 is 15 amino acids. CDR3 sequence reads: CSVEDPGTVYYGYTF. The CDR3 region has the DNA TGCAGCGTTGAAGATCCCGGGACAGTATACTATGGCTACACCTTC.

The chain employs TRBV27 and TRBJ2-1; 14 nucleotides align to TRBD2. From germline, CDR1 is MNHEY and CDR2 SMNVEV (reference sequence). The trim removed 6 bases at V and 8 bases at J, leaving 9 bases unmatched. There are 16 residues in the CDR3. The CDR3 loop is CASSLGTSGSLDEQFF. CDR3 sequence (DNA): TGTGCCAGCAGCCTGGGGACTAGCGGGAGCCTGGATGAGCAGTTCTTC.

The chain joins TRBV27 to TRBJ1-1; 10 bases line up with TRBD1. Germline V gene data show CDR1 as MNHEY and CDR2 as SMNVEV (reference sequence). The CDR3 length is 14 residues. Trimming removed 5 bases from V and 6 bases from J; junction bases left unmatched: 6. The CDR3 sequence: CASSPGQGFPEAFF. CDR3 nucleotides: TGTGCCAGCAGTCCGGGACAGGGGTTCCCTGAAGCTTTCTTT.

This clone came up a few times. The chain couples TRBV29-1 to TRBJ2-3; D is perhaps TRBD2 (5 bases). V was trimmed by 4 bases and J by 4 bases, leaving 18 bases between them. CDR3 length: 15 amino acids. Germline CDR1 and CDR2: SQVTM and ANQGSEA. The CDR3 coding sequence is TGCAGCGTTGTGGACTCCCTTCCGTGGGCAGATACGCAGTATTTT. This codes for CSVVDSLPWADTQYF.

The chain joins TRBV2 to TRBJ2-4, with D hard to call. V was cut by 10 bases and J by 6 bases, with 10 bases left in between. The CDR3 has 11 residues. The germline gives CDR1 SNHLY, CDR2 FYNNEI. CDR3 sequence (DNA): TGTGCCACCACGTGGGCAAACATTCAGTACTTC. Translating it yields CATTWANIQYF. The full variable domain, in which reference TRBV2 and TRBJ2-4 provide the parts outside the CDR3, is EPEVTQTPSHQVTQMGQEVILRCVPISNHLYFYWYRQILGQKVEFLVSFYNNEISEKSEIFDDQFSVERPDGSNFTLKIRSTKLEDSAMYFCATTWANIQYFGAGTRLSVL.

V usage is TRBV14 and J usage is TRBJ2-2, with 7 bases identical to TRBD2. Germline trimming cut 0 bases from V and 7 bases from J; bases unmatched to any gene: 8. Germline CDR1 and CDR2: SGHDN and FVKESK. This CDR3 is 16 amino acids long. DNA of the CDR3: TGTGCCAGCAGCCAAGATAGGAATGGGGGGGTCGGGGAGCTGTTTTTT. Translation: CASSQDRNGGVGELFF.

The chain couples TRBV27 to TRBJ2-7; TRBD1 agrees at 10 bases. V lost 2 bases, J lost 3 bases, and 7 bases stayed unmatched. The V gene's germline CDR1 is MNHEY and CDR2 SMNVEV (reference sequence). CDR3 length: 16 amino acids. CDR3 in amino acids: CASSLVPGQGFYEQYF. The CDR3, as DNA: TGTGCCAGCAGTTTAGTCCCGGGACAGGGGTTCTACGAGCAGTACTTC.

This clone was detected only once. V and J are TRBV27 and TRBJ2-7; D might be TRBD1 or TRBD2, each matching 5 bases. In germline, CDR1 is MNHEY, CDR2 SMNVEV (reference sequence). V shed 10 bases and J shed 6 bases, with 22 bases lying between them. The CDR3 loop spans 14 amino acids. The CDR3 DNA follows: TGTGCCACCAATCCAGGGACCGTAGGGGTCGAGCAGTACTTC. Its translation is CATNPGTVGVEQYF.

The rearrangement links TRBV27 to TRBJ1-1, with D tentatively TRBD1 (6 bases). The CDR3 sequence is 15 residues long. Trimming took 7 bases from V and 0 from J, leaving 15 bases between them. Germline CDR1 and CDR2: MNHEY and SMNVEV (reference sequence). CDR3 bases: TGTGCCAGCAAAGGCCACGGGACAATGAACACTGAAGCTTTCTTT. Translated: CASKGHGTMNTEAFF.

This rearrangement joins TRBV4-1 to TRBJ1-2; 7 nucleotides agree with TRBD1. With 0 bases clipped from V and 2 bases from J, the junction kept 3 bases outside the gene matches. This CDR3 has 15 residues. In germline, CDR1 is MGHRA, CDR2 YSYEKL. CDR3 protein: CASSQEDRENYGYTF. CDR3 nucleotides: TGCGCCAGCAGCCAAGAAGACAGGGAGAACTATGGCTACACCTTC.

The V and J genes are TRBV5-1 and TRBJ2-7; no reliable D call. Germline assignment: CDR1 SGHRS and CDR2 YFSETQ. The CDR3 has 13 amino acids. With 2 bases removed from V and 1 base from J, the gap between germline ends came to 7 bases. In DNA, the CDR3 is TGCGCCAGCAGCTTCGGCAGTTCCTACGAGCAGTACTTC. Translating it yields CASSFGSSYEQYF.

The genes are TRBV29-1 and TRBJ2-7; D is unclear. Germline CDR1 SQVTM, CDR2 ANQGSEA. This CDR3 spans 15 amino acids. The ends were cut back, 1 base at V and 0 bases at J, with 13 bases in the middle. The CDR3 reads CSVEGGHQNSYEQYF. The CDR3 nucleotides read TGCAGCGTTGAAGGAGGTCACCAAAACTCCTACGAGCAGTACTTC.

V and J are TRBV19 and TRBJ2-7; D might be TRBD2 (5 bases). Germline V gene lookup returns CDR1 LNHDA and CDR2 SQIVND (reference sequence). V was clipped by 5 bases and J by 0 bases, with 11 bases between them. CDR3 length equals 14 residues. Written as DNA, the CDR3 is TGTGCCAGTAGTCCCACGGGGTACTCCTACGAGCAGTACTTC. This codes for CASSPTGYSYEQYF.

The chain joins TRBV29-1 to TRBJ1-4; tentative D call: TRBD1 (6 bases). V was clipped by 6 bases and J by 4 bases, with 15 bases between them. In germline, CDR1 is SQVTM, CDR2 ANQGSEA. CDR3 size: 14 residues. The CDR3 here is CSVGWGHLNEKLFF. The CDR3 bases are TGCAGCGTGGGGTGGGGACACCTTAATGAAAAACTGTTTTTT.

The rearrangement joins TRBV7-3 to TRBJ2-3; TRBD2 is a possible D gene (6 bases). V was shortened by 2 bases and J by 0 bases, with 12 bases between the two germline ends. Germline V gene lookup returns CDR1 SGHTA and CDR2 FQGTGA. This CDR3 is built from 16 residues. CDR3 in DNA: TGTGCCAGCAGCTTATGGGGGGAAACTAGCACAGATACGCAGTATTTT. Its protein product is CASSLWGETSTDTQYF.

V is TRBV2 and J is TRBJ2-1, with 8 bases that match TRBD2. CDR1 and CDR2 from the germline V gene are SNHLY and FYNNEI. The J segment lost 10 bases and the V segment lost 5 bases, leaving 22 bases of the junction unmatched. The CDR3 is 18 amino acids. The CDR3 DNA is TGTGCCAGCAGTCGCCGTTCTGACTTAACGGGGGGGCCTCGGGAGCAGTTCTTC. Amino acids: CASSRRSDLTGGPREQFF.

V is TRBV5-6 and J is TRBJ1-2; D is unclear. The CDR3 contains 15 residues. Germline V CDR1 and CDR2: SGHDT, YYEEEE. Trimming shortened V by 0 bases and J by 0 bases, and 9 bases separated the two germline ends. The CDR3 sequence: CASSLDPETNYGYTF. The CDR3 nucleotides are TGTGCCAGCAGCTTGGATCCCGAAACTAACTATGGCTACACCTTC. The complete variable domain, with remaining parts taken from reference TRBV5-6 and TRBJ1-2, reads DAGVTQSPTHLIKTRGQQVTLRCSPKSGHDTVSWYQQALGQGPQFIFQYYEEEERQRGNFPDRFSGHQFPNYSSELNVNALLLGDSALYLCASSLDPETNYGYTFGSGTRLTVV.

The rearrangement joins TRBV27 to TRBJ1-2; weak D call: TRBD1 (5 bases). This CDR3 is 15 amino acids long. Germline values: CDR1 MNHEY, CDR2 SMNVEV (reference sequence). The V gene lost 5 bases and the J gene lost 3 bases, with 16 bases spanning the gap. The CDR3 DNA sequence: TGTGCCAGCAGTACAGGACCCTATTCCGACTATGGCTACACCTTC. This codes for CASSTGPYSDYGYTF.

The J gene is TRBJ2-3, the V gene TRBV27, with D tentatively TRBD2 (5 bases). This CDR3 comprises 13 residues. Trimming shortened V by 6 bases and J by 0 bases, and 7 bases separated the two germline ends. Germline V gene sequence: CDR1 MNHEY, CDR2 SMNVEV (reference sequence). In DNA form, the CDR3 reads TGTGCCAGCAGACAGCGGAGCACAGATACGCAGTATTTT. It translates to CASRQRSTDTQYF.

The rearrangement links TRBV4-1 to TRBJ1-5; 8 bases align to TRBD1. V lost 2 bases to trimming and J lost 2 bases; unmatched junction nucleotides: 17. The germline V gene encodes CDR1 MGHRA and CDR2 YSYEKL. The CDR3 runs 20 residues. CDR3 region: CASSQRAPGQDRLGNQPQHF. DNA for the CDR3: TGCGCCAGCAGCCAACGCGCCCCGGGACAGGACCGCTTGGGCAATCAGCCCCAGCATTTT.

This rearrangement joins TRBV6-4 to TRBJ1-2; a possible D gene is TRBD1 (5 bases). V lost 2 bases, J lost 3 bases, and 10 bases lay in between. The CDR3 extends over 14 amino acids. Germline-derived CDR1 and CDR2 are MRHNA and SNTAGT. The CDR3 region has the DNA TGTGCCAGCAGTGACAGGGGCCCGCACTATGGCTACACCTTC. Its protein product is CASSDRGPHYGYTF.

This clone was counted between two and nine times. Written as DNA, the CDR3 is TGTGCCAGCAGTTACCGGACGTACACCGGGGAGCTGTTTTTT. This gives the protein CASSYRTYTGELFF. The chain couples TRBV6-6 to TRBJ2-2; no definite D call. V lost 2 bases to trimming and J lost 3 bases, with 7 bases between them. CDR3 length equals 14 residues. Germline CDR1 MNHNY, CDR2 SVGAGI (reference sequence).

This chain links TRBV27 with TRBJ1-2; D may be TRBD1 (5 bases). V dropped 8 bases and J dropped 6 bases, with 19 bases sitting between them. The V gene's germline CDR1 is MNHEY and CDR2 SMNVEV (reference sequence). This CDR3 contains 14 residues. CDR3 amino acids: CASPRGRAVHGYTF. Written as DNA, the CDR3 is TGTGCCAGCCCCCGGGGCAGGGCGGTCCATGGCTACACCTTC.